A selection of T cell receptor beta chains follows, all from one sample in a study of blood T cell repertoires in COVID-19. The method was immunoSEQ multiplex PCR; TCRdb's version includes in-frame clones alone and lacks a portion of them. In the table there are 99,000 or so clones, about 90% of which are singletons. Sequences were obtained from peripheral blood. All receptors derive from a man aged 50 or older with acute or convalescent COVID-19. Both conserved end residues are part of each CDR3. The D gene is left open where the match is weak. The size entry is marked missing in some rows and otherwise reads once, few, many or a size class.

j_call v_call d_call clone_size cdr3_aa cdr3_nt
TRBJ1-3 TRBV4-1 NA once CASSQDRGFYGNTIYF TGCGCCAGCAGCCAAGATCGAGGGTTCTACGGAAACACCATATATTTT
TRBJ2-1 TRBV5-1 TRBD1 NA CASSYFTGDNEQFF TGCGCCAGCAGTTATTTTACAGGGGACAATGAGCAGTTCTTC
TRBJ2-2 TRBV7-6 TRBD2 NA CASSLAAGTSGNTGELFF TGTGCCAGCAGCTTAGCTGCCGGGACTAGCGGAAACACCGGGGAGCTGTTTTTT
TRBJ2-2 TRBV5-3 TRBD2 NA CARSSLAGQTPSSTGELFF TGTGCCAGAAGCTCACTAGCGGGCCAAACCCCGAGTAGCACCGGGGAGCTGTTTTTT
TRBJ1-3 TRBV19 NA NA CASSQVGNTIYF TGTGCCAGTAGCCAGGTGGGAAACACCATATATTTT
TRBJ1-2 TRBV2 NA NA CASNQGLNYGYTF TGTGCCAGCAACCAGGGCCTCAACTATGGCTACACCTTC
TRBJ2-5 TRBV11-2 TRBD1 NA CASSFPGTEETQYF TGTGCCAGCAGCTTCCCCGGGACAGAAGAGACCCAGTACTTC
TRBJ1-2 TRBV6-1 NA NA CASSEREGPYGYTF TGTGCCAGCAGTGAAAGGGAGGGGCCCTATGGCTACACCTTC
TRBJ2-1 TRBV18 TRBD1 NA CASSPRGRQGASEQFF TGTGCCAGCTCACCACGGGGCCGCCAGGGGGCAAGTGAGCAGTTCTTC
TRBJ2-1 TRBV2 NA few CASTGVPSYNEQFF TGTGCCAGCACGGGTGTACCCTCCTACAATGAGCAGTTCTTC
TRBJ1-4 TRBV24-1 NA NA CATSAGGTGINEKLFF TGTGCCACCAGTGCGGGGGGCACGGGGATTAATGAAAAACTGTTTTTT
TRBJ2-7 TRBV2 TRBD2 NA CASRLASGGSYEQYF TGTGCCAGCCGTTTGGCTAGCGGGGGGTCCTACGAGCAGTACTTC
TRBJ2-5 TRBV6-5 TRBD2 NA CASGAGGDQETQYF TGTGCCAGCGGGGCGGGAGGGGATCAAGAGACCCAGTACTTC
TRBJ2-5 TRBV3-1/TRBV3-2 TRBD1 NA CASSQGARQGASYGETQYF TGTGCCAGCAGCCAAGGGGCCCGACAGGGGGCCAGCTATGGAGAGACCCAGTACTTC
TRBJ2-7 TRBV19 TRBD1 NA CASSISSGTGGPAEQYF TGTGCCAGTAGTATTTCCTCCGGGACAGGGGGTCCCGCCGAGCAGTACTTC
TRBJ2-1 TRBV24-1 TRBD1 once CATSDGGRGNEQFF TGTGCCACCAGTGATGGTGGCAGGGGGAATGAGCAGTTCTTC
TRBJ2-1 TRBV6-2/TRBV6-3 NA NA CASSTQGAYNEQFF TGTGCCAGCAGTACCCAGGGCGCTTACAATGAGCAGTTCTTC
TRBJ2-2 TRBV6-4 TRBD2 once CASSRTSGSYSGELFF TGTGCCAGCAGCAGGACTAGCGGGAGTTATTCCGGGGAGCTGTTTTTT
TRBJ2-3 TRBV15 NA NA CATRPRSSTDTQYF TGTGCCACCAGACCACGCAGTAGCACAGATACGCAGTATTTT
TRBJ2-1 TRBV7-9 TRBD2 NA CASSLALAEYNEQFF TGTGCCAGCAGCTTAGCGCTAGCGGAGTACAATGAGCAGTTCTTC
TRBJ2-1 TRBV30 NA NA CAWSVIPPLLF TGTGCCTGGAGTGTAATCCCCCCTCTCCTCTTC
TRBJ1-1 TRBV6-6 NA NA CASSYSNGMAEAFF TGTGCCAGCAGTTACTCGAACGGGATGGCTGAAGCTTTCTTT
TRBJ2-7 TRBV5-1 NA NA CASSHDSVAYEQYF TGCGCCAGCAGCCACGACAGCGTTGCCTACGAGCAGTACTTC
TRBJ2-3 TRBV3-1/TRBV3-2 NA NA CASSQIRDTQYF TGTGCCAGCAGCCAAATCCGAGATACGCAGTATTTT
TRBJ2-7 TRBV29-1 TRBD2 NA CSVGLAGYEQYF TGCAGCGTTGGGCTAGCGGGCTACGAGCAGTACTTC
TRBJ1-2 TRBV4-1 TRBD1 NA CASSFQDRAGYGYTF TGCGCCAGCAGCTTCCAGGACAGGGCAGGCTATGGCTACACCTTC
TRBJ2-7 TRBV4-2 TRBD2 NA CASSQEVAGQYEQYF TGTGCCAGCAGCCAAGAGGTAGCGGGTCAGTACGAGCAGTACTTC
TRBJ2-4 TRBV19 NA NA CASNSKLAKNIQYF TGTGCCAGTAATAGCAAACTAGCCAAAAACATTCAGTACTTC
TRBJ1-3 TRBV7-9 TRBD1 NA CASSLHDRVAGNTIYF TGTGCCAGCAGCTTACATGACAGGGTGGCTGGAAACACCATATATTTT
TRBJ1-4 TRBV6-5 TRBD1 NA CASSPTGAGEKLFF TGTGCCAGCAGCCCGACAGGGGCAGGAGAAAAACTGTTTTTT
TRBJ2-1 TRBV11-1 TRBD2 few CASSSGLAGGGWFF TGTGCCAGCAGCTCCGGATTAGCGGGCGGGGGGTGGTTCTTC
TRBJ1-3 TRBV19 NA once CASRSGGGNTIYF TGTGCCAGTAGATCGGGTGGTGGAAACACCATATATTTT
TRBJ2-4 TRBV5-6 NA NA CASSSLVREGENIQYF TGTGCCAGCAGCTCCTTGGTAAGGGAGGGGGAAAACATTCAGTACTTC
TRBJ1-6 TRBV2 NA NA CAAPAGSSYNSPLHF TGTGCCGCCCCCGCCGGGAGCTCCTATAATTCACCCCTCCACTTT